Presented here are 20 T cell receptor beta chains from one specimen sequenced in a study of blood T cell repertoires in COVID-19. Method: immunoSEQ multiplex PCR; TCRdb's copy keeps in-frame clones and lacks some. The sample lists 55,000 to 75,000 clones; roughly 88% were seen once. Material for sequencing was peripheral blood. These TCRs come from a man in his forties or fifties with active COVID-19.

This rearrangement joins TRBV6-6 to TRBJ1-1; no firm D call. The CDR3 runs 13 residues. The germline V gene has CDR1 MNHNY and CDR2 SVGAGI (reference sequence). V was clipped by 6 bases and J by 6 bases, with 14 bases between them. The CDR3 DNA follows: TGTGCCAGCAGCCTGACGGGGAAATCTGAAGCTTTCTTT. Its translation: CASSLTGKSEAFF.

This chain links TRBV7-6 with TRBJ1-3, with no clear D. Trimming pared 1 base from V and 0 bases from J, leaving 10 bases between. This CDR3 has 16 residues. From germline, CDR1 is SGHVS and CDR2 FNYEAQ. In DNA, the CDR3 is TGTGCCAGCAGCTTAGGTACAGAAAGCTCTGGAAACACCATATATTTT. Protein: CASSLGTESSGNTIYF.

This clone was observed a single time. V is TRBV4-2 and J is TRBJ2-3; D is perhaps TRBD2 (6 bases). Deletions cut 6 bases from V and 2 bases from J, with 15 bases between. The germline CDR1 and CDR2 sequences are LGHNA and YNFKEQ. The CDR3 is made up of 15 amino acids. CDR3 nucleotide sequence: TGTGCCAGCAGTCCCGGAGGGGTGCTCACAGATACGCAGTATTTT. Translated: CASSPGGVLTDTQYF.

The chain combines TRBV27 with TRBJ2-7; 9 nucleotides align to TRBD1. Per germline, CDR1 MNHEY and CDR2 SMNVEV (reference sequence). This CDR3 region has 16 residues. V was clipped by 6 bases and J by 3 bases; unmatched bases: 12. DNA for the CDR3: TGTGCCAGCAGCCGCATCTCCGGGACAGGGAACTACGAGCAGTACTTC. It specifies CASSRISGTGNYEQYF.

J is TRBJ2-7 and V is TRBV12-3 or TRBV12-4, with D unresolved. The CDR3 totals 11 residues. Trimming pared 4 bases from V and 2 bases from J, leaving 3 bases between. CDR3 region: CASSSAYEQYF. The CDR3 coding sequence is TGTGCCAGCAGTTCCGCCTACGAGCAGTACTTC.

The chain employs TRBV7-6 and TRBJ1-3, with D perhaps TRBD1 (5 bases). Looked up from germline, CDR1 is SGHVS and CDR2 is FNYEAQ. The CDR3 length is 16 residues. The V end was cut by 2 bases, the J end by 2 bases, with 13 bases between. The CDR3 DNA follows: TGTGCCAGCAGCTTATCCCACGGGGGAGCTGGAAACACCATATATTTT. It encodes CASSLSHGGAGNTIYF.

This chain joins TRBV11-2 and TRBJ2-3; 8 bases match TRBD1. The CDR3 runs to 15 residues. In germline, CDR1 is SGHAT, CDR2 FQNNGV. V lost 6 bases and J lost 3; bases outside the gene matches: 8. This CDR3 reads CASRKTGGWTDTQYF. For the CDR3, the DNA is TGTGCCAGCAGAAAAACAGGGGGTTGGACAGATACGCAGTATTTT. The whole variable domain, remainder taken from reference TRBV11-2 and TRBJ2-3, is EAGVAQSPRYKIIEKRQSVAFWCNPISGHATLYWYQQILGQGPKLLIQFQNNGVVDDSQLPKDRFSAERLKGVDSTLKIQPAKLEDSAVYLCASRKTGGWTDTQYFGPGTRLTVL.

V and J are TRBV11-2 and TRBJ1-1; unclear D gene. The germline CDR1 and CDR2 sequences are SGHAT and FQNNGV. V lost 2 bases and J lost 7, with 8 bases in between. CDR3 length: 12 residues. The CDR3 DNA is TGTGCCAGCAGCTTACAGGCCGGTGAAGCTTTCTTT. Encoded protein: CASSLQAGEAFF.

V usage is TRBV20-1 and J usage is TRBJ2-3; 8 nucleotides agree with TRBD2. In germline, CDR1 is DFQATT, CDR2 SNEGSKA (reference sequence). The CDR3 covers 11 residues. Trimming removed 8 bases from V and 4 bases from J; junction bases left unmatched: 2. The CDR3 region is CSSGGPDTQYF. DNA for the CDR3: TGCAGTAGCGGGGGCCCAGATACGCAGTATTTT.

The chain uses TRBV6-4 and TRBJ2-2, with 9 bases matching TRBD2. The CDR3 consists of 15 residues. J lost 6 bases, V lost 10 bases, and 12 bases had no gene match. Germline V CDR1 and CDR2: MRHNA, SNTAGT. This CDR3 is CAIPLGLARAGELFF. The CDR3 coding sequence is TGTGCCATTCCCCTCGGACTAGCGCGGGCCGGGGAGCTGTTTTTT.

V is TRBV4-1 and J is TRBJ2-7; 7 nucleotides line up with TRBD1. The CDR3 sequence is 15 residues long. The germline gives CDR1 MGHRA, CDR2 YSYEKL. V was clipped by 3 bases and J by 7 bases; unmatched bases: 12. The CDR3 region has the DNA TGCGCCAGCAGCCAGCCGAGACAGGGTACCGGGGAGCAGTACTTC. Its translation is CASSQPRQGTGEQYF.

The V and J genes are TRBV19 and TRBJ1-2; D gene unclear. Germline V gives CDR1 LNHDA, CDR2 SQIVND (reference sequence). V lost 6 bases and J lost 1, with 15 bases in between. The CDR3 spans 15 residues. In nucleotides, the CDR3 is TGTGCCAGTAGGGCGCCCGACATATTTAACTATGGCTACACCTTC. Encoded protein: CASRAPDIFNYGYTF.

The chain is built from TRBV7-2 and TRBJ2-7; 8 nucleotides align to TRBD1. This CDR3 comprises 11 residues. The V segment lost 5 bases and the J segment 13 bases; nucleotides outside the gene matches: 7. Looked up from germline, CDR1 is SGHTA and CDR2 is FQGNSA. Written as DNA, the CDR3 is TGTGCCAGCAGCCAGGGGGCTCAGTTCTACTTC. Translation gives CASSQGAQFYF.

The chain combines TRBV5-1 with TRBJ1-2; TRBD1 aligns across 8 bases. The V gene end was trimmed by 2 bases and the J gene end by 4 bases; junction bases not matched to a gene: 4. The CDR3 is 14 amino acids. CDR1 SGHRS and CDR2 YFSETQ come from the germline V gene. The CDR3: CASSFGQGGYGYTF. The CDR3 bases are TGCGCCAGCAGCTTTGGACAGGGCGGCTATGGCTACACCTTC.

The CDR3 DNA follows: TGTGCCAGCAGCCAACAGGGGTCGATCTATGGCTACACCTTC. Its translation is CASSQQGSIYGYTF. This chain links TRBV6-6 with TRBJ1-2; 7 bases agree with TRBD1. This CDR3 is 14 amino acids long. The V and J ends lost 6 bases and 4 bases, in that order; junction bases with no gene match: 8. Germline lookup yields CDR1 MNHNY and CDR2 SVGAGI (reference sequence).

V and J are TRBV25-1 and TRBJ2-3; possible D gene TRBD2, 7 bases. The CDR3 is 15 residues long. Trimming shortened V by 7 bases and J by 4 bases, and 18 bases separated the two germline ends. Germline V CDR1 and CDR2: MGHDK, SYGVNS. CDR3 sequence (DNA): TGTGCCAGCATCGAAGGGGGGAGGGAAGCAGATACGCAGTATTTT. Translation gives CASIEGGREADTQYF. Full variable domain (remainder filled in from reference TRBV25-1 and TRBJ2-3): EADIYQTPRYLVIGTGKKITLECSQTMGHDKMYWYQQDPGMELHLIHYSYGVNSTEKGDLSSESTVSRIRTEHFPLTLESARPSHTSQYLCASIEGGREADTQYFGPGTRLTVL.

The sample holds a few counts of this clone. The V gene is TRBV12-3 or TRBV12-4, the J gene TRBJ1-2; D is unresolved. Trimming pared 4 bases from V and 2 bases from J, leaving 8 bases between. CDR3 size: 13 residues. The CDR3 region has the DNA TGTGCCAGCAGTTCGACGGGGAACTATGGCTACACCTTC. Translation gives CASSSTGNYGYTF.

This chain's CDR3 is CASSPPAGANYGYTF. As DNA, the CDR3 is TGTGCCAGCAGCCCCCCGGCAGGGGCTAACTATGGCTACACCTTC. The chain is built from TRBV21-1 and TRBJ1-2; TRBD1, as called in the table, went unchecked against the DNA. TRBV21-1 is assigned pseudogene status. The CDR3 is made up of 15 amino acids.

J is TRBJ2-5 and V is TRBV27; D might be TRBD2 (5 bases). The ends were cut back, 6 bases at V and 4 bases at J, with 24 bases in the middle. The CDR3 runs 17 residues. Germline-derived CDR1 and CDR2 are MNHEY and SMNVEV (reference sequence). In DNA, the CDR3 is TGTGCCAGCAGCCTTCTCGGGTCAGGAAGAGGGAGAGAGACCCAGTACTTC. Protein sequence: CASSLLGSGRGRETQYF.

The chain links TRBV6-5 to TRBJ2-4; TRBD1 aligns across 9 bases. Germline V CDR1 and CDR2: MNHEY, SVGAGI. CDR3 length: 13 residues. With 6 bases clipped from V and 6 bases from J, the junction kept 3 bases outside the gene matches. This chain's CDR3 is CASRTGGGNIQYF. CDR3 sequence (DNA): TGTGCCAGCAGAACAGGGGGCGGAAACATTCAGTACTTC.